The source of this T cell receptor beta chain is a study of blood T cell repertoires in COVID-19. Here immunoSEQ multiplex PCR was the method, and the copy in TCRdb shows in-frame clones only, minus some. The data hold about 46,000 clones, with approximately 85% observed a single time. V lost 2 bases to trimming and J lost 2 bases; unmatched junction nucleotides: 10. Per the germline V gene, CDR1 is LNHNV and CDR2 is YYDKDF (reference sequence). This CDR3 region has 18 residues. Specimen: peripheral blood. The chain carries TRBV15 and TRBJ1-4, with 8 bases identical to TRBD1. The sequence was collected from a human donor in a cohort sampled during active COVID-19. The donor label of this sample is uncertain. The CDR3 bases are TGTGCCACCAGCAGACTGCCGGGACAGGAGCCTACTAATGAAAAACTGTTTTTT. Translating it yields CATSRLPGQEPTNEKLFF.